This T cell receptor (beta chain) is from a study of shared clonotypes between healthy human individuals. The study's findings and limits: Rarefaction demonstrated incomplete sorted-subset sequencing despite large depth.

Germline values: CDR1 SGHRS, CDR2 YFSETQ. V was shortened by 6 bases and J by 8 bases, with 18 bases between the two germline ends. The CDR3 covers 14 residues. Concerning this clone: Its antigen is still unknown.

At deep level, the assay was performed. Several immunoSEQ plates received, in even portions, the genomic DNA of each subset. Using immunoSEQ multiplex PCR, the repertoire was profiled, and TCRdb retains in-frame clones only, with some absent. The sample lists 700,000 to 950,000 clones; about 96% were seen once. The naive CD8 subset, CD45RO-negative cells positively selected for CCR7, excluded terminally differentiated effector memory CD45RA+ cells. The TCR was taken from a man aged 25 to 40 in good health. The chain has TRBV5-1 and TRBJ2-1; a weak D match, TRBD2 (5 bases). Sequenced: naive CD8+ T cells sorted from blood. The CDR3 protein is CASKVELVIDEQFF. DNA for the CDR3: TGCGCCAGCAAGGTCGAACTAGTGATTGATGAGCAGTTCTTC.